This T cell receptor (beta chain) was recovered during a study of immune heterogeneity within non-small cell lung tumors. Bulk tumor genomic DNA served as template, at roughly 600 ng per sample. Biopsies, several per primary tumor and spaced far apart, were collected during surgery. The patients were newly diagnosed with non-small cell lung cancer, had not been treated, and had curative surgery. V lost 8 bases, J lost 5 bases, and 15 bases lay in between. Per germline, CDR1 SNHLY and CDR2 FYNNEI. This CDR3 has 14 amino acids. This clonotype came up many times. Multiplex PCR (32 V and 13 J primers) was used to amplify the TCR beta CDR3. MiXCR, applied by TCRdb to the multiplex PCR reads, yields one record per CDR3 protein. The sample yields about 9,600 distinct CDR3 sequences, less than 30% seen once.

The receptor comes from a woman between 45 and 65 years old with non-small cell lung cancer. The J gene is TRBJ1-4, the V gene TRBV2; tentative D call: TRBD1 (6 bases). Material for sequencing was lung tumor tissue. Here the CDR3 reads CASRPGTLNEKLFF. As DNA, the CDR3 is TGTGCCAGCCGCCCCGGGACATTAAATGAAAAACTGTTTTTT.